This T cell receptor (beta chain) was identified in a study of T cell responses to AZD1222 COVID-19 vaccine. Repertoires were generated with immunoSEQ multiplex PCR, while TCRdb's copy carries only in-frame clones and drops some. The repertoire has around 120,000 clones, around 80% of them found once; the top ten carry about 26%. CDR1 and CDR2 (germline): MNHEY, SVGAGI. The CDR3 consists of 12 residues. The germline V and J ends were trimmed by 7 bases and 6 bases, with 12 bases remaining between them. The source was peripheral blood, collected 28 days after the second AZD1222 dose. This clonotype was sampled from an adult who received the AZD1222 COVID-19 vaccine. The chain recombines TRBV6-5 with TRBJ1-2; tentative D call: TRBD1 (6 bases). CDR3 region: CASKRGLDGYTF. The CDR3 DNA reads as TGTGCCAGCAAGAGGGGGTTGGATGGCTACACCTTC.